Sequencing of this T cell receptor (beta chain) was carried out in a study of cytomegalovirus exposure and HLA in healthy donors. Whole-study findings and limits: Analysis was carried out at a later point, and it linked a missense DCLRE1C variant to TCR beta V- and J-gene trimming.

Worth noting for this clone: Its antigen is currently unknown.

This CDR3 has 13 amino acids. Germline V gene sequence: CDR1 MNHNS, CDR2 SASEGT. V lost 9 bases, J lost 7 bases, and 8 bases stayed unmatched. Vbeta (60) and Jbeta (13) primers were used in the PCR. Generated by immunoSEQ multiplex PCR, the TCRdb table keeps only in-frame clones and is missing some. Among over 150,000 clones listed, about 80% were seen once. Sequencing used PBMCs. The clonotype comes from a woman aged 60-75 years in good health and CMV-seropositive. The gene calls are TRBV6-1 and TRBJ1-5; 8 bases are a match to TRBD1. CDR3 in amino acids: CASLRGQEQPQHF. Written as DNA, the CDR3 is TGTGCCAGTCTCAGGGGGCAAGAACAGCCCCAGCATTTT.